These 25 T cell receptor beta chains share one sample of origin, sequenced in a study of blood T cell repertoires in COVID-19. Repertoires were generated with immunoSEQ multiplex PCR, while TCRdb's copy carries only in-frame clones and drops some. The sample yields about 89,000 clones, about 84% seen once. The specimen was peripheral blood. These receptors came from an elderly woman with acute or convalescent COVID-19.

The table lists this clone with a few counts. The V and J genes are TRBV27 and TRBJ2-7; 7 positions match TRBD2. This CDR3 has 17 amino acids. The ends lost 6 bases at V and 4 bases at J; junction bases unmatched: 18. In germline, CDR1 is MNHEY, CDR2 SMNVEV (reference sequence). DNA of the CDR3: TGTGCCAGCAGCCTCAACTCCTGGGGGGGGGTAAGGTACGAGCAGTACTTC. Its protein is CASSLNSWGGVRYEQYF.

The chain employs TRBV6-2 or TRBV6-3 and TRBJ1-2; 11 positions match TRBD1. V gave up 2 bases and J gave up 4 bases; unmatched junction bases: 6. CDR1 is MNHEY and CDR2 is SVGEGT in the germline V gene. The CDR3 covers 16 residues. The CDR3, as DNA: TGTGCCAGCAGTTACCCTTCCGGGACAGGGGGCTATGGCTACACCTTC. Translated: CASSYPSGTGGYGYTF.

V usage is TRBV5-1 and J usage is TRBJ1-1; no clear D gene. There are 14 residues in the CDR3. CDR1 is SGHRS and CDR2 is YFSETQ in the germline V gene. V gave up 0 bases and J gave up 5 bases, with 11 bases separating them. The CDR3 DNA sequence: TGCGCCAGCAGCTTGGGGGAGGAGGGTACTGAAGCTTTCTTT. This codes for CASSLGEEGTEAFF.

The rearrangement uses TRBV10-3 and TRBJ2-6; D is perhaps TRBD2 (6 bases). The germline V gene has CDR1 ENHRY and CDR2 SYGVKD. V lost 1 base and J lost 0, with 13 bases in between. The CDR3 has 18 amino acids. The CDR3 loop reads CAISEFGLGGSGANVLTF. CDR3 DNA sequence: TGTGCCATCAGTGAGTTTGGCCTGGGAGGCTCTGGGGCCAACGTCCTGACTTTC.

V is TRBV15 and J is TRBJ1-5, with TRBD1 matching 8 bases. This CDR3 spans 16 amino acids. The germline V gene encodes CDR1 LNHNV and CDR2 YYDKDF (reference sequence). The trim removed 0 bases at V and 1 base at J, leaving 2 bases unmatched. The CDR3, as DNA: TGTGCCACCAGCAGAGACAGGGGGCTAAGCAATCAGCCCCAGCATTTT. Translating gives CATSRDRGLSNQPQHF.

The CDR3 loop is CAIRGTYRTEAFF. The CDR3 DNA follows: TGTGCCATCCGGGGGACTTATCGAACTGAAGCTTTCTTT. The chain has TRBV10-3 and TRBJ1-1; weak D call: TRBD1 (5 bases). This CDR3 spans 13 amino acids. Trimming stripped 8 bases from V and 5 bases from J, with 15 bases between. Germline CDR1 reads ENHRY; CDR2 reads SYGVKD.

The rearrangement links TRBV7-8 to TRBJ1-3; D is uncertain. Germline V gene lookup returns CDR1 SGHVS and CDR2 FQNEAQ. The length of the CDR3 is 15 residues. V was cut by 1 base and J by 0 bases, with 7 bases left in between. CDR3 bases: TGTGCCAGCAGCTTAGGGAGGTCCTCTGGAAACACCATATATTTT. Residues: CASSLGRSSGNTIYF.

The rearrangement uses TRBV28 and TRBJ2-2, with D perhaps matching TRBD1 (6 bases). Between the trimmed V and J ends, which lost 6 bases and 5 bases, there was a span of 13 bases. There are 14 residues in the CDR3. The V gene's germline CDR1 is MDHEN and CDR2 SYDVKM. The CDR3 nucleotides read TGTGCCAGCAGGCTACAGGGCGGGACCGGGGAGCTGTTTTTT. This translates into CASRLQGGTGELFF.

This clone was observed at least ten times. V usage is TRBV6-2 or TRBV6-3 and J usage is TRBJ1-5, with 8 nucleotides matching TRBD1. The CDR3 has 14 amino acids. Germline CDR1 MNHEY, CDR2 SVGEGT. The ends lost 4 bases at V and 7 bases at J; junction bases unmatched: 6. CDR3: CASSWTGNRQPQHF. DNA of the CDR3: TGTGCCAGCAGTTGGACAGGGAACCGACAGCCCCAGCATTTT.

The chain is built from TRBV5-5 and TRBJ1-2; D is ambiguous. The CDR3 consists of 12 residues. The V and J ends lost 4 bases and 4 bases respectively, with 8 bases between them. Germline V CDR1 and CDR2: SGHKS, YYEKEE (reference sequence). CDR3 sequence (DNA): TGTGCCAGCAGCCAGGCTGGCTATGGCTACACCTTC. Translated: CASSQAGYGYTF.

This clone has more than one count but fewer than ten. The V call is TRBV5-6, the J call TRBJ1-2; 8 bases are a match to TRBD1. Germline V gene lookup returns CDR1 SGHDT and CDR2 YYEEEE. With V trimmed by 0 bases and J by 7 bases, 8 bases remained unmatched. The CDR3 spans 15 residues. The CDR3, as DNA: TGTGCCAGCAGCTTGGCGCAGGGGGCTAGAAGTGGCTACACCTTC. Protein sequence: CASSLAQGARSGYTF.

The chain has TRBV6-5 and TRBJ2-1; no clear D gene. Germline CDR1 reads MNHEY; CDR2 reads SVGAGI. Trimming removed 7 bases at V and 8 bases at J, with 9 bases between. CDR3 size: 11 residues. The chain's CDR3 is CASTRSDEQFF. For the CDR3, the DNA is TGTGCCAGCACCCGATCGGATGAGCAGTTCTTC.

This chain connects TRBV4-3 to TRBJ1-2; D may be TRBD1 (6 bases). Per germline, CDR1 LGHNA and CDR2 YSLEER. The CDR3 extends over 19 amino acids. Trimming shortened V by 5 bases and J by 2 bases, and 27 bases separated the two germline ends. The CDR3, as DNA: TGCGCCAGCAGCGAAACACCGGGACACGGAACCATATGGAACTATGGCTACACCTTC. This sequence encodes CASSETPGHGTIWNYGYTF.

The chain combines TRBV7-2 with TRBJ1-2; weak D call: TRBD1 (6 bases). The CDR3 totals 13 residues. The V end lost 1 base, the J end lost 10 bases, and 13 bases lay between the germline ends. Germline CDR1 reads SGHTA; CDR2 reads FQGNSA. The CDR3 coding sequence is TGTGCCAGCAGCTTAGACAGGGTCCCCCACTACACCTTC. Translating it yields CASSLDRVPHYTF.

V is TRBV5-5 and J is TRBJ1-4; the D is unclear. The V gene's germline CDR1 is SGHKS and CDR2 YYEKEE (reference sequence). This CDR3 has 15 amino acids. Deletions cut 5 bases from V and 8 bases from J, with 19 bases between. The CDR3 region is CASRFGGAGNEKLFF. The CDR3 region has the DNA TGTGCCAGCAGGTTTGGAGGAGCTGGGAACGAAAAACTGTTTTTT.

The CDR3: CASRARGGSPLHF. The DNA for the CDR3 is TGTGCCAGCCGCGCGCGAGGGGGATCACCCCTCCACTTT. The V call is TRBV6-5, the J call TRBJ1-6; the D gene is possibly TRBD1 (6 bases). The CDR3 contains 13 residues. The germline V gene has CDR1 MNHEY and CDR2 SVGAGI. The V gene lost 8 bases and the J gene lost 10 bases, with 15 bases spanning the gap.

The chain carries TRBV18 and TRBJ1-1, with 8 bases identical to TRBD1. With V trimmed by 2 bases and J by 0 bases, 8 bases remained unmatched. Germline lookup yields CDR1 KGHSH and CDR2 LQKENI. This CDR3 spans 17 amino acids. The CDR3 loop reads CASSPKGRQGMNTEAFF. The CDR3 region has the DNA TGTGCCAGCTCACCAAAAGGCCGACAGGGGATGAACACTGAAGCTTTCTTT.

The chain couples TRBV28 to TRBJ2-3; D possibly corresponds to TRBD2 (5 bases). V shed 3 bases and J shed 0 bases, with 10 bases lying between them. From germline, CDR1 is MDHEN and CDR2 SYDVKM. This CDR3 contains 15 residues. CDR3 nucleotide sequence: TGTGCCAGCAGTTTCAGGCGGGCTAGCACAGATACGCAGTATTTT. This codes for CASSFRRASTDTQYF.

The chain employs TRBV11-2 and TRBJ2-7; D is undetermined. V dropped 0 bases and J dropped 1 base, with 10 bases sitting between them. Germline CDR1 SGHAT, CDR2 FQNNGV. This CDR3 has 15 amino acids. In DNA, the CDR3 is TGTGCCAGCAGCTTAGACCGGTTGGAGTCCTACGAGCAGTACGTC. Its translation is CASSLDRLESYEQYV.

The J gene is TRBJ2-5, the V gene TRBV3-1 (or the pseudogene TRBV3-2); D remains unclear. CDR3 size: 12 residues. The germline gives CDR1 LGHDT, CDR2 YNNKEL (reference sequence). The V end was cut by 3 bases, the J end by 5 bases, with 7 bases between. The CDR3 loop is CASSHFEETQYF. For the CDR3, the DNA is TGTGCCAGCAGCCATTTTGAGGAGACCCAGTACTTC.

The V and J genes are TRBV14 and TRBJ1-4; tentative D call: TRBD1 (6 bases). Trimming removed 4 bases from V and 7 bases from J, with 13 bases in between. The CDR3 totals 14 residues. The germline V gene encodes CDR1 SGHDN and CDR2 FVKESK. CDR3 in amino acids: CASSPAGASEKLFF. The CDR3 region has the DNA TGTGCCAGCAGCCCAGCGGGGGCGAGTGAAAAACTGTTTTTT.

The gene calls are TRBV12-5 and TRBJ1-2, with D tentatively TRBD1 (5 bases). This CDR3 has 14 amino acids. The germline CDR1 and CDR2 sequences are LGHNT and FRNRAP. Trimming stripped 6 bases from V and 2 bases from J, with 13 bases between. In DNA, the CDR3 is TGTGCTAGTGGCTCAGGGCCTTTCAACTATGGCTACACCTTC. Its translation is CASGSGPFNYGYTF.

The gene calls are TRBV7-8 and TRBJ1-4; no firm D call. V was clipped by 5 bases and J by 8 bases, with 21 bases between them. The CDR3 contains 16 residues. Germline CDR1 is SGHVS and CDR2 is FQNEAQ. CDR3 residues: CASSQHTDSYWEKLFF. CDR3 coding DNA: TGTGCCAGCAGCCAGCACACGGACTCCTATTGGGAAAAACTGTTTTTT.

This clone was seen only a few times. The J gene is TRBJ1-2, the V gene TRBV4-1; D call uncertain. The CDR3 is made up of 16 amino acids. The V gene lost 3 bases and the J gene lost 2 bases, with 16 bases spanning the gap. Germline CDR1 reads MGHRA; CDR2 reads YSYEKL. CDR3 nucleotide sequence: TGCGCCAGCAGCCACGTCATCCCACAGAAGAACTATGGCTACACCTTC. Encoded protein: CASSHVIPQKNYGYTF.

Notes on this clone: This sample includes further DNA sequences coding for the same CDR3. V is TRBV18 and J is TRBJ1-1, with TRBD1 matching 8 bases. Trimming at V came to 3 bases and at J to 1 base, leaving 1 base not matched to a gene. The germline V gene encodes CDR1 KGHSH and CDR2 LQKENI. The CDR3 is made up of 14 amino acids. The CDR3 nucleotides read TGTGCCAGCTCACCCGGACAGGGGAACACTGAAGCTTTCTTT. This codes for CASSPGQGNTEAFF.